The rows below give T cell receptor beta chains drawn from one sample of a study of CD8 T cells in Susac syndrome. TCRdb passed the immunoSEQ multiplex PCR reads through MiXCR, listing each CDR3 protein once. This sample yields nearly 200,000 distinct CDR3 sequences, of which 90% to 95% are seen a single time; around 0.085% belongs to the top ten. The specimen sequenced was CD4+ T cells from PBMCs. Receptors were obtained from a human donor with multiple sclerosis. CDR3s include the opening cysteine and the closing phenylalanine or tryptophan. Clone size is stated in some rows and not others, as once, few, many or a class when expanded.

TRBV2	TRBJ2-2	NA	CASHSNRDAELFF
TRBV6-5	TRBJ2-7	once	CASSYQVRAEQYF
TRBV29-1	TRBJ2-3	NA	CSVEGVTGDTQYF
TRBV29-1	TRBJ1-5	NA	CSVRLQGDQPQHF
TRBV29-1	TRBJ2-7	NA	CSVRRDSSYEQYF
TRBV30	TRBJ2-5	few	CAWSVQIQETQYF
TRBV27	TRBJ1-2	NA	CASREEGTGHGYTF
TRBV20-1	TRBJ2-7	NA	CSASGEGVYEQYF
TRBV30	TRBJ2-3	NA	CASNTGSSTDTQYF
TRBV9	TRBJ2-2	NA	CASSVVRTGVTGELFF
TRBV29-1	TRBJ2-7	once	CSGITNNEQYF
TRBV30	TRBJ1-2	once	CAWKDWGRGGYTF
TRBV3-1	TRBJ2-7	NA	CASSQWDSYEQYF
TRBV20-1	TRBJ1-3	NA	CSAVLEAGNTIYF
TRBV15	TRBJ1-2	once	CATSDTGGAPGYTF
TRBV3-1	TRBJ2-7	NA	CASSSTRHEQYF
TRBV30	TRBJ1-5	NA	CAWSVRQMQPQHF
TRBV29-1	TRBJ2-7	once	CSAVETGVDEQYF
TRBV20-1	TRBJ2-1	NA	CSASVGQLSYNEQFF
TRBV5-1	TRBJ2-3	NA	CASSFGGELDTQYF
TRBV20-1	TRBJ1-2	NA	CSAAHNSQGHYGYTF
TRBV7-9	TRBJ1-3	NA	CASRPRGPGVSGNTIYF
TRBV25-1	TRBJ2-2	NA	CASRGTNTGELFF
TRBV9	TRBJ1-1	NA	CASSVGPHNTEAFF
TRBV6-5	TRBJ2-1	once	CASSYSFEQFF
TRBV11-2	TRBJ2-7	NA	CASSLDRSYEQYF
TRBV5-1	TRBJ1-3	NA	CASSREPGQIGNTIYF
TRBV20-1	TRBJ2-7	NA	CSGQGISYEQYF
TRBV10-1	TRBJ2-5	NA	CASSQGQGETQYF
TRBV12-5	TRBJ2-2	NA	CASATVYAGELFF
TRBV2	TRBJ1-2	NA	CASSAGPNYGYTF
TRBV3-1	TRBJ2-3	once	CASSSGERTTDTQYF
TRBV3-1	TRBJ2-1	NA	CASSRPGPLRNEQFF
TRBV5-4	TRBJ2-4	NA	CASRSRVSDIQYF
TRBV28	TRBJ1-1	once	CASSLRGGRTEAFF
TRBV29-1	TRBJ2-7	NA	CSVTTSTGAYEQYF
TRBV4-1	TRBJ1-1	NA	CASSQEKAGGYTEAFF
TRBV5-1	TRBJ1-2	NA	CASSVTGAYGYTF
TRBV12-3/TRBV12-4	TRBJ1-4	NA	CASSYGTANEKLFF
TRBV5-1	TRBJ2-7	NA	CASSLESSGIYEQYF
TRBV7-8	TRBJ2-2	NA	CASSGRVSANTGELFF
TRBV30	TRBJ2-7	NA	CAWSVWSGRAGSYEQYF
TRBV29-1	TRBJ2-2	NA	CGVSGSGSGELFF
TRBV7-2	TRBJ2-3	once	CASSSYRGSTQYF
TRBV20-1	TRBJ2-7	NA	CSGHGLAGVFGEQYF
TRBV9	TRBJ2-5	NA	CASSVGGGQAGETQYF
TRBV6-6	TRBJ1-4	NA	CASSYGEGKLFF
TRBV20-1	TRBJ2-7	NA	CSAPGEDYEQYF
TRBV19	TRBJ2-1	NA	CASSMRGVEQFF
TRBV30	TRBJ1-1	NA	CAWSHGPAAEAFF
TRBV5-6	TRBJ1-2	NA	CASSLTSYGYTF
TRBV29-1	TRBJ2-7	NA	CSVEVAGQGAYGQYF
TRBV3-1	TRBJ1-2	once	CASSQSPLGGPGYTF
TRBV7-3	TRBJ2-6	NA	CASSRPDAGANVLTF